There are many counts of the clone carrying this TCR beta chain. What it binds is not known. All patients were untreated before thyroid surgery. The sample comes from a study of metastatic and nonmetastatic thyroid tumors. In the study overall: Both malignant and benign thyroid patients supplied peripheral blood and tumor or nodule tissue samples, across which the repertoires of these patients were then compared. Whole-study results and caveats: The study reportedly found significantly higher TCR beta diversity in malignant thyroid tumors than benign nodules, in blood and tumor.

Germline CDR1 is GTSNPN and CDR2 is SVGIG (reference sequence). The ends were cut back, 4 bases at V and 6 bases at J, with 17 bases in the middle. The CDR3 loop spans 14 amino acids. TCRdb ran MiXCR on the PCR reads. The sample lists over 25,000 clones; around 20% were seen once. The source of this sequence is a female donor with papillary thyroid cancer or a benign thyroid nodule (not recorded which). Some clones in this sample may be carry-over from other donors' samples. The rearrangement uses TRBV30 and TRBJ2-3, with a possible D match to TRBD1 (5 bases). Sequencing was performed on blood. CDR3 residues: CAWIGPHPGDTQYF. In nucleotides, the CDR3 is TGTGCCTGGATCGGGCCTCATCCAGGGGATACGCAGTATTTT.